These T cell receptor beta chains were read from a single sample in a study of blood T cell repertoires in COVID-19. TCRdb's copy holds only in-frame clones and misses some; the assay was immunoSEQ multiplex PCR. The data hold about 31,000 clones, with approximately 91% observed a single time. Source material: peripheral blood. The receptors stem from a man between 60 and 75 years old with COVID-19, enrolled during active disease. The CDR3 runs from the conserved cysteine through the conserved F or W. Fields, in order: D gene, J gene, V gene, clone size, CDR3 protein, CDR3 DNA. A D gene is named only where the DNA matches it firmly. Expanded clones get a size class; other rows say once, few or many, or leave the size out.

D: TRBD2; J: TRBJ2-1; V: TRBV18; size: NA; CDR3: CASSPRVAGGLEQFF; DNA: TGTGCCAGCTCACCAAGGGTAGCGGGAGGTCTTGAGCAGTTCTTC
D: TRBD2; J: TRBJ2-7; V: TRBV6-5; size: NA; CDR3: CASRYIAGGVREQYF; DNA: TGTGCCAGCAGATACATAGCGGGAGGAGTGAGGGAGCAGTACTTC
D: TRBD1; J: TRBJ1-5; V: TRBV28; size: NA; CDR3: CASSSGTGNQPQHF; DNA: TGTGCCAGCAGTTCCGGGACAGGGAATCAGCCCCAGCATTTT
D: TRBD1; J: TRBJ1-6; V: TRBV28; size: once; CDR3: CASTKNRQGTYNSPLHF; DNA: TGTGCCAGCACGAAGAACAGACAGGGCACGTATAATTCACCCCTCCACTTT
D: TRBD1; J: TRBJ1-4; V: TRBV7-8; size: NA; CDR3: CASRLTGSKTNEKLFF; DNA: TGTGCCAGCAGACTGACAGGGAGCAAAACTAATGAAAAACTGTTTTTT
D: NA; J: TRBJ2-3; V: TRBV5-5; size: NA; CDR3: CASSFSSLDTQYF; DNA: TGTGCCAGCAGCTTCTCTTCCTTAGATACGCAGTATTTT
D: NA; J: TRBJ2-7; V: TRBV25-1; size: NA; CDR3: CASTQGMGEQYF; DNA: TGTGCCAGCACCCAGGGGATGGGCGAGCAGTACTTC
D: NA; J: TRBJ1-5; V: TRBV19; size: NA; CDR3: CASSPGYGNQPQHF; DNA: TGTGCCAGTAGTCCAGGGTACGGCAATCAGCCCCAGCATTTT
D: NA; J: TRBJ2-5; V: TRBV4-3; size: NA; CDR3: CASSQDRRDKETQYF; DNA: TGCGCCAGCAGCCAAGATCGCAGGGATAAAGAGACCCAGTACTTC
D: TRBD1; J: TRBJ1-1; V: TRBV18; size: NA; CDR3: CASSYSGQANTEAFF; DNA: TGTGCCAGCTCTTATTCCGGACAGGCGAACACTGAAGCTTTCTTT
D: TRBD1; J: TRBJ2-7; V: TRBV27; size: NA; CDR3: CATAWTGGNEQYF; DNA: TGTGCCACAGCATGGACAGGGGGAAACGAGCAGTACTTC
D: NA; J: TRBJ2-1; V: TRBV5-8; size: NA; CDR3: CASSFDEQFF; DNA: TGTGCCAGCAGCTTCGATGAGCAGTTCTTC
D: NA; J: TRBJ2-2; V: TRBV5-1; size: NA; CDR3: CASSLALASTGELFF; DNA: TGCGCCAGCAGCTTGGCACTCGCGAGCACCGGGGAGCTGTTTTTT
D: TRBD2; J: TRBJ2-5; V: TRBV11-2; size: NA; CDR3: CASSTEPGEGTQYF; DNA: TGTGCCAGCAGCACCGAACCGGGGGAGGGGACCCAGTACTTC
D: TRBD1; J: TRBJ2-7; V: TRBV19; size: NA; CDR3: CASGRGQGPGEQYF; DNA: TGTGCCAGTGGGAGGGGACAGGGACCAGGCGAGCAGTACTTC
D: NA; J: TRBJ2-3; V: TRBV30; size: NA; CDR3: CAWGRTRDTQYF; DNA: TGTGCCTGGGGAAGGACACGAGATACGCAGTATTTT
D: NA; J: TRBJ2-7; V: TRBV28; size: NA; CDR3: CASSSRPRVYEQYF; DNA: TGTGCCAGCAGCTCGAGGCCGAGGGTCTACGAGCAGTACTTC
D: NA; J: TRBJ2-7; V: TRBV7-3; size: NA; CDR3: CASSSAYEQYF; DNA: TGTGCCAGCAGCTCCGCGTACGAGCAGTACTTC
D: TRBD2; J: TRBJ2-7; V: TRBV6-5; size: few; CDR3: CASSNLLAGLYEQYF; DNA: TGTGCCAGCAGTAACCTACTAGCGGGCCTCTACGAGCAGTACTTC
D: TRBD2; J: TRBJ2-2; V: TRBV5-1; size: NA; CDR3: CASTPAGGSTGELFF; DNA: TGCGCCAGCACCCCAGCGGGAGGGTCCACCGGGGAGCTGTTTTTT
D: TRBD1; J: TRBJ2-1; V: TRBV7-3; size: once; CDR3: CASSFGTGQGNEQFF; DNA: TGTGCCAGCAGCTTCGGGACAGGGCAGGGCAATGAGCAGTTCTTC
D: TRBD1; J: TRBJ1-4; V: TRBV5-4; size: NA; CDR3: CASTTGVNEKLFF; DNA: TGTGCCAGCACGACAGGGGTCAATGAAAAACTGTTTTTT